Each of the 4 T cell receptor beta chains below was sequenced from the same sample in a study of spatial heterogeneity in lung cancer. Indicated time point: sample taken at primary tumor resection. Unsorted whole RNA from tumor, nontumor lung or frozen PBMC underwent sequencing. MiXCR, run by TCRdb on the 5' RACE reads, gives a single entry per CDR3 protein. The sample contains around 92,000 distinct CDR3 sequences, approximately 12% of which appear only once. Sequences were derived from PBMCs, sampled at surgery. All receptors derive from a male donor with early-stage non-small cell lung cancer.

J is TRBJ1-6 and V is TRBV7-2; 7 bases line up with TRBD1. Losses at the gene ends were 5 bases for V and 7 bases for J; bases not matched to a gene: 11. The germline gives CDR1 SGHTA, CDR2 FQGNSA. CDR3 size: 16 residues. CDR3: CASSATGSSWNSPLHF. The CDR3 coding sequence is TGTGCCAGCAGCGCGACAGGGTCCTCCTGGAATTCACCCCTCCACTTT.

The chain carries TRBV24-1 and TRBJ2-7, with a possible D match to TRBD1 (5 bases). The CDR3 sequence is 13 residues long. Trimming took off 10 bases at V and 6 bases at J, with 18 bases between the two ends. From germline, CDR1 is KGHDR and CDR2 SFDVKD. The CDR3 is CATGQGSSPEQYF. The CDR3 DNA follows: TGTGCCACGGGCCAGGGTTCGTCTCCCGAGCAGTACTTC.

This clonotype was detected a few times. The chain carries TRBV28 and TRBJ2-1; TRBD2 agrees at 8 bases. The CDR3 spans 13 residues. Germline V lookup: CDR1 MDHEN, CDR2 SYDVKM. V lost 8 bases, J lost 10 bases, and 10 bases stayed unmatched. DNA of the CDR3: TGTGCCAGCTCTTTGCGGGGGGAAAGGGAGCAGTTCTTC. Residues: CASSLRGEREQFF.

In this sample, this clonotype turned up a few times. The chain employs TRBV20-1 and TRBJ1-5; TRBD1 is a possible D gene (5 bases). Germline CDR1 reads DFQATT; CDR2 reads SNEGSKA (reference sequence). The length of the CDR3 is 13 residues. The V end was cut by 4 bases, the J end by 4 bases, with 11 bases between. The CDR3 loop is CSAIVSGNQPQHF. CDR3 sequence (DNA): TGCAGTGCTATTGTGTCAGGGAATCAGCCCCAGCATTTT.